This passage covers 12 T cell receptor beta chains from one sample sequenced in a study of Ad26.COV2.S vaccination and SARS-CoV-2 variants. Method: immunoSEQ multiplex PCR; TCRdb's copy keeps in-frame clones and lacks some. The repertoire has about 320,000 clones, roughly 84% of them found once; the top ten carry roughly 1.9%. Treatment here: around 19 received Ad26.COV2.S at low or high dose, single or two shots; several received placebo; per-sample allocation not given. Repertoires come from day 63 after the first vaccine or placebo injection. The starting material was peripheral blood, obtained in a trial of Ad26.COV2.S vaccine versus placebo. All receptors come from a person aged 18-65 years who received the Ad26.COV2.S COVID-19 vaccine or a placebo.

A word on this clone: Compared with germline, one end of the junction differs, possibly owing to a read error. The chain joins TRBV7-7 to TRBJ2-3; TRBD2 aligns across 11 bases. Looked up from germline, CDR1 is SSHAT and CDR2 is FNYEAQ (reference sequence). CDR3 length: 16 residues. In DNA, the CDR3 is TGTGCTAGCAGCTTAGGGGGACTAGCGGACGGTAATACGCAGTATTTT. The encoded protein is CASSLGGLADGNTQYF.

J is TRBJ1-4 and V is TRBV4-3; D uncertain. The germline V gene encodes CDR1 LGHNA and CDR2 YSLEER. The CDR3 runs 16 residues. Deletions cut 3 bases from V and 5 bases from J, with 16 bases between. The CDR3 is CASSQVSVTPNEKLFF. CDR3 nucleotide sequence: TGCGCCAGCAGCCAGGTCTCCGTGACCCCGAATGAAAAACTGTTTTTT.

The chain links TRBV9 to TRBJ1-2; 7 bases align to TRBD1. The CDR3 length is 13 residues. The V gene end was trimmed by 3 bases and the J gene end by 8 bases; junction bases not matched to a gene: 7. Germline V gene data show CDR1 as SGDLS and CDR2 as YYNGEE. The CDR3 region is CASSGTGVRGYTF. The DNA for the CDR3 is TGTGCCAGCAGCGGAACAGGGGTAAGGGGCTACACCTTC.

The chain carries TRBV18 and TRBJ2-1, with D possibly being TRBD2 (5 bases). The CDR3 totals 13 residues. Trimming pared 7 bases from V and 6 bases from J, leaving 13 bases between. The germline CDR1 and CDR2 sequences are KGHSH and LQKENI. CDR3 nucleotide sequence: TGTGCCAGCTACGACGCTAGCCGCAATGAGCAGTTCTTC. This translates into CASYDASRNEQFF. The full variable domain, rest sourced from reference TRBV18 and TRBJ2-1, is NAGVMQNPRHLVRRRGQEARLRCSPMKGHSHVYWYRQLPEEGLKFMVYLQKENIIDESGMPKERFSAEFPKEGPSILRIQQVVRGDSAAYFCASYDASRNEQFFGPGTRLTVL.

This rearrangement joins TRBV19 to TRBJ2-2; weak D call: TRBD1 (5 bases). Germline V CDR1 and CDR2: LNHDA, SQIVND (reference sequence). This CDR3 comprises 14 residues. Between the trimmed V and J ends, which lost 6 bases and 6 bases, there was a span of 14 bases. The CDR3 region is CASSPSQVAGELFF. CDR3 nucleotide sequence: TGTGCCAGTAGCCCGTCACAGGTGGCCGGGGAGCTGTTTTTT.

V gene TRBV5-1 combines with J gene TRBJ2-3, with 7 positions matching TRBD2. This CDR3 contains 16 residues. The V gene end was trimmed by 0 bases and the J gene end by 2 bases; junction bases not matched to a gene: 6. The germline V gene encodes CDR1 SGHRS and CDR2 YFSETQ. CDR3 DNA: TGCGCCAGCAGCTTGGCCGGGGGGACCCTCACAGATACGCAGTATTTT. Residues: CASSLAGGTLTDTQYF. The complete variable domain, with remaining parts taken from reference TRBV5-1 and TRBJ2-3, reads KAGVTQTPRYLIKTRGQQVTLSCSPISGHRSVSWYQQTPGQGLQFLFEYFSETQRNKGNFPGRFSGRQFSNSRSEMNVSTLELGDSALYLCASSLAGGTLTDTQYFGPGTRLTVL.

The chain joins TRBV27 to TRBJ1-2; 8 bases align to TRBD1. The V and J ends lost 8 bases and 0 bases, in that order; junction bases with no gene match: 17. Germline values: CDR1 MNHEY, CDR2 SMNVEV (reference sequence). The CDR3 consists of 18 residues. The CDR3 region has the DNA TGTGCCAGCCGCATCCAGGGGACAGGTCCCCTAACTAACTATGGCTACACCTTC. Amino acids: CASRIQGTGPLTNYGYTF.

The gene calls are TRBV7-7 and TRBJ2-5, with 7 bases aligning to TRBD2. With V trimmed by 2 bases and J by 5 bases, 20 bases remained unmatched. CDR1 is SSHAT, CDR2 FNYEAQ, per germline (reference sequence). The CDR3 has 19 residues. In DNA form, the CDR3 reads TGTGCCAGCAGCTTATTAGTCGCTAGCGGTGGGGGGAGCCGGGAGACCCAGTACTTC. Amino acids: CASSLLVASGGGSRETQYF.

The chain links TRBV10-3 to TRBJ2-5, with a weak D call TRBD2 (6 bases). Trimming took off 7 bases at V and 5 bases at J, with 17 bases between the two ends. The germline gives CDR1 ENHRY, CDR2 SYGVKD. The CDR3 is 14 amino acids. The CDR3 nucleotides read TGTGCCATCAAGGGCGGGGACGGACCGGAGACCCAGTACTTC. The encoded protein is CAIKGGDGPETQYF.

J is TRBJ2-5 and V is TRBV6-5, with D uncertain. The V gene lost 5 bases and the J gene lost 4 bases, with 8 bases spanning the gap. The CDR3 is 12 amino acids. Germline lookup yields CDR1 MNHEY and CDR2 SVGAGI. DNA of the CDR3: TGTGCCAGCAGTCCGCGGTTAGAGACCCAGTACTTC. Protein: CASSPRLETQYF.

CDR3 loop: CASSLYSGGYQETQYF. The DNA for the CDR3 is TGCGCCAGCAGCTTGTATAGCGGGGGGTACCAAGAGACCCAGTACTTC. The V call is TRBV5-1, the J call TRBJ2-5, with 10 nucleotides matching TRBD2. The J segment lost 0 bases and the V segment lost 1 base, leaving 3 bases of the junction unmatched. This CDR3 is 16 amino acids long. Germline V gene sequence: CDR1 SGHRS, CDR2 YFSETQ.

This clone has just a few counts. The CDR3 here is CASSLAGGGIKRYNSPLHF. The CDR3 DNA sequence: TGTGCCAGCAGCTTAGCGGGGGGAGGGATTAAGCGGTATAATTCACCCCTCCACTTT. J is TRBJ1-6 and V is TRBV7-2; D is perhaps TRBD1 (5 bases). CDR1 and CDR2 (germline): SGHTA, FQGNSA. Trimming took off 0 bases at V and 4 bases at J, with 19 bases between the two ends. This CDR3 is built from 19 residues.